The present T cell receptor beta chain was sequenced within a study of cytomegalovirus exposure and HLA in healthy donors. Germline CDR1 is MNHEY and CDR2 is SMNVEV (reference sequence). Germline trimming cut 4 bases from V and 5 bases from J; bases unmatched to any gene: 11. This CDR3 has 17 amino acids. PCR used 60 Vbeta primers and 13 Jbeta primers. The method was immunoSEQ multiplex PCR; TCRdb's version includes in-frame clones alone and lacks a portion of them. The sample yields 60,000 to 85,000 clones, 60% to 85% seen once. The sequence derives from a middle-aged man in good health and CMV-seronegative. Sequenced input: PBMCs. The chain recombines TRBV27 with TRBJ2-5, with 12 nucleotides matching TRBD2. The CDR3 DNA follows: TGTGCCAGCAGTTCCCCCAGACTAGCGGGAGTATGGGAGACCCAGTACTTC. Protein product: CASSSPRLAGVWETQYF.